This T cell receptor beta chain originates from a study of T-cell reconstitution after alpha-beta-depleted transplantation in children. General observations from the study: T-cell numbers and diversity one year post-transplant derived largely from freshly generated T cells. Approximately two months post-transplant, alpha-beta T cells reportedly originated from several hundred expanded graft clones.

Preparation of the TCRbeta library involved a method that used unique molecular identifiers. MiXCR, applied by TCRdb to the PCR reads, yields one record per CDR3 protein. This sample yields a few hundred thousand distinct CDR3 sequences, of which roughly two fifths are seen a single time; 25% to 30% belongs to the top ten. This clonotype showed up just a few times. Its specificity is not known. The ends were cut back, 6 bases at V and 4 bases at J, with 15 bases in the middle. Germline V gene lookup returns CDR1 KGHSH and CDR2 LQKENI. CDR3 length: 15 residues. The gene calls are TRBV18 and TRBJ2-2; D possibly corresponds to TRBD1 (6 bases). The sample here was PBMCs, taken before TCRalphabeta/CD19-depleted stem cell transplant. The sequence came from a girl aged 2 to 10 with aplastic anemia, due to receive a stem cell transplant. CDR3 loop: CASSPKDSITGELFF. The CDR3 DNA is TGTGCCAGCTCTCCTAAGGACAGCATCACCGGGGAGCTGTTTTTT.